The present T cell receptor beta chain was sequenced within a study of T cell repertoires in cytomegalovirus infection. As for the study in general: Public signatures in TCR beta pointed to CMV infection and matching HLA type. Overall study results and limits: The cumulative frequency of public TCR beta families identified carriers of CMV plus the relevant HLA. The response measured ex vivo was dominated by TCR beta clonotypes (HLA-C-restricted and CMV-specific).

A single record per CDR3 protein comes from TCRdb applying MiXCR to the reads. The sample has 350,000 to 500,000 distinct CDR3 sequences; approximately 32% are singletons. The junction had 8 bases not matched to a gene; V was cut back by 5 bases and J by 4 bases. There are 15 residues in the CDR3. CDR1 is SGHTA, CDR2 FQGNSA, per germline. This clonotype has a count of ten or more. What it binds is not known. Sequenced: PBMCs. This TCR was recovered from a human donor in good health (CMV status not recorded). Some clones in this sample may be carry-over from other donors' samples. The genes are TRBV7-2 and TRBJ1-2, with 9 positions matching TRBD1. CDR3 loop: CASSPNRGQGYGYTF. CDR3 in DNA: TGTGCCAGCAGCCCTAACAGGGGGCAAGGCTATGGCTACACCTTC.